The rows below give T cell receptor beta chains drawn from one sample of a study of CD8 T cells in ankylosing spondylitis. One entry per CDR3 protein results from TCRdb running MiXCR on the 5' RACE reads. Of 150,000 to 200,000 distinct CDR3 sequences in the sample, over 10% are singletons; the top ten hold more than 9.5%. Sequenced sample: blood, either unsorted or a sorted T cell fraction (not recorded which). These receptors were collected from a female donor with ankylosing spondylitis or in good health (not recorded which). Each CDR3 is given with its conserved first and last residue. D genes are given only for firm matches. Some rows have no size entry. The others give once, few or many, or a class for an expanded clone.

cdr3_nt cdr3_aa clone_size j_call cdr3_length v_call d_call
TGCAGCGCAGAAAGTGGCCAAGTCCAGTATTTT CSAESGQVQYF many TRBJ2-3 11 TRBV29-1 .
TGTGCCAGCAGTTCTCAGGGAGCCACCCAGTACTTC CASSSQGATQYF few TRBJ2-5 12 TRBV7-2 .
TGTGCCATCAGGGGACACGGGACTAGCGGAGTTAGCACAGATACGCAGTATTTT CAIRGHGTSGVSTDTQYF few TRBJ2-3 18 TRBV10-3 TRBD2
TGTGCCAGCAGCCAAGGTGGCAGGGTGTTTGCGGAGACCCAGTACTTC CASSQGGRVFAETQYF . TRBJ2-5 16 TRBV11-3 .
TGTGCCATCAGGGACAGGGAGAACACCGGGGAGCTGTTTTTT CAIRDRENTGELFF many TRBJ2-2 14 TRBV10-3 TRBD1
TGTGCCAGCAGTTACTCGAAGGAGGGAGAACTGGGCTGGTTTTCACCCCTCCACTTT CASSYSKEGELGWFSPLHF many TRBJ1-6 19 TRBV6-5 .
TGTGCCAGCAGCCGTGGGACAGGGCGGTTCTATGAGCAGTTCTTC CASSRGTGRFYEQFF many TRBJ2-1 15 TRBV6-1 TRBD1
TGCGCCAGCAGCCAAGGGGAGGTTGGAAGAAAAGCTTTCTTT CASSQGEVGRKAFF . TRBJ1-1 14 TRBV4-3 .
TGCAGTCTCCTTGGGGGAGGGTTTCCTGAAGCTTTCTTT CSLLGGGFPEAFF many TRBJ1-1 13 TRBV20-1 .
TGTGCCAGCAGCTTAGAGGGGCAGGGGGGAGAAAAACTGTTTTTT CASSLEGQGGEKLFF many TRBJ1-4 15 TRBV7-2 TRBD1
TGCGCCAGCAGAGCCGGGACAGGGGGTTCAAGCTCTGGAAGCACCATATATTTT CASRAGTGGSSSGSTIYF once TRBJ1-3 18 TRBV10-2 TRBD1
TGCGCCAGCAGCCAAAAGACAGGAACTAATGAAAAACTGTTTTTT CASSQKTGTNEKLFF many TRBJ1-4 15 TRBV5-1 .
TGCGCCAGCAGCCAAATAGCGGGAGGGACCCACGAGCAGTACTTC CASSQIAGGTHEQYF . TRBJ2-7 15 TRBV4-3 TRBD2
TGTGCCAGCAGCCTCCGGGGGGGCGCCTACGAGCAGTACTTC CASSLRGGAYEQYF many TRBJ2-7 14 TRBV3-1 TRBD2
TGTGCCAGCAGCGATCAGTACTCGGAGCAGTTCTTC CASSDQYSEQFF few TRBJ2-1 12 TRBV11-3 .
TGCAGTGCTAGGGGGAGCAGGGGGCTGTTTCAAGAGACCCAGTACTTC CSARGSRGLFQETQYF few TRBJ2-5 16 TRBV20-1 TRBD1
TGCGCCAGCAGCTCCGACAGCAGCTCTGGAAACACCATATATTTT CASSSDSSSGNTIYF many TRBJ1-3 15 TRBV5-1 .
TGCGCCAGCAGGAAAGTGGGACTCCCAGATACGCAGTATTTT CASRKVGLPDTQYF many TRBJ2-3 14 TRBV5-1 .
TGTGCCAGCAGCTTCCTAGCGGGACCCACCGGGGAGCTGTTTTTT CASSFLAGPTGELFF many TRBJ2-2 15 TRBV11-2 TRBD2
TGCAGTGCTGGCCTACAGGGAATTAGTGAAAAACTGTTTTTT CSAGLQGISEKLFF . TRBJ1-4 14 TRBV20-1 .
TGTGCCAGCAGCTTAATGGGCGGGAGGGCCTCCGAGCAGTACTTC CASSLMGGRASEQYF many TRBJ2-7 15 TRBV7-3 TRBD2
TGTGCCAGCAGTTTCCGCCGCCCCTCTGGGGAGCAGTTCTTC CASSFRRPSGEQFF many TRBJ2-1 14 TRBV27 .
TGTGCCAGCAGCTTAGCAGGGGGTTCGGGTGAAAAACTGTTTTTT CASSLAGGSGEKLFF few TRBJ1-4 15 TRBV7-2 .
TGTCAAGCAGACCGGGAGGGCCTCTTCACCTACGAGCAGTACTTC CQADREGLFTYEQYF many TRBJ2-7 15 TRBV3-1 TRBD2
TGTGCCAGCAGCCGAAGGGGGACAGGCGTTAACTATGGCTACACCTTC CASSRRGTGVNYGYTF . TRBJ1-2 16 TRBV7-2 TRBD1
TGCGCCAGCAGCCAAGATTTACGCAATCAGCCCCAGCATTTT CASSQDLRNQPQHF few TRBJ1-5 14 TRBV4-3 .
TGCAGTGCCTTAGAGCTGGGATTTTTTAGCGGGAGCAATGAGCAGTTCTTC CSALELGFFSGSNEQFF many TRBJ2-1 17 TRBV20-1 TRBD2
TGTGCCAGCAGCCAAGATTTCAGCGGGAGGGCCACCTACGAGCAGTACTTC CASSQDFSGRATYEQYF many TRBJ2-7 17 TRBV4-2 TRBD2
TGCAGTGCCAGCCGGGAGGGCTCCTACAATGAGCAGTTCTTC CSASREGSYNEQFF many TRBJ2-1 14 TRBV20-1 TRBD2
TGCAGTGCTAGTTCCGGGACTAGCGGGAGAGACCGGCGGTTCTTC CSASSGTSGRDRRFF . TRBJ2-1 15 TRBV20-1 TRBD2
TGTGCCAGCAGTTTGGCGGGGGCCAGAGATACGCAGTATTTT CASSLAGARDTQYF many TRBJ2-3 14 TRBV12-3/TRBV12-4 .
TGTGCCAGCAGCGGGGCAGGGTTCGGTTCACCCCTCCACTTT CASSGAGFGSPLHF . TRBJ1-6 14 TRBV9 .
TGTGCCAGCAGTTACCCCGGGACGAATACCGGGGAGCTGTTTTTT CASSYPGTNTGELFF few TRBJ2-2 15 TRBV6-2/TRBV6-3 .
TGTGCCAGCAGTTACTGGGGGGGTGAATACACTGAAGCTTTCTTT CASSYWGGEYTEAFF . TRBJ1-1 15 TRBV6-2/TRBV6-3 .
TGTGCCAGCAGTTCCCTACTAGCGGGAAATCCCGGGGAGCTGTTTTTT CASSSLLAGNPGELFF many TRBJ2-2 16 TRBV27 TRBD2
TGTGCCAGCAGTCAGACAGGGAGGATGAACACTGAAGCTTTCTTT CASSQTGRMNTEAFF . TRBJ1-1 15 TRBV28 TRBD1
TGCAGTGCTAGGTCGGGACTAGCATGGAATGAGCAGTTCTTC CSARSGLAWNEQFF many TRBJ2-1 14 TRBV20-1 TRBD2
TGTGCCAGCAGCGACTGGACGCAATTGAACACCGGGGAGCTGTTTTTT CASSDWTQLNTGELFF . TRBJ2-2 16 TRBV11-2 .
TGTGCCAGCAGCGCGGACGCAGGAAACACCATATATTTT CASSADAGNTIYF many TRBJ1-3 13 TRBV12-3/TRBV12-4 .
TGTGCCAGCAGCTTAGAGGGGACTAGCTCCGCAGATACGCAGTATTTT CASSLEGTSSADTQYF . TRBJ2-3 16 TRBV7-2 TRBD2
TGTGCCAGCAGCTTCGGACTAGCGAGACCCAGCACAGATACGCAGTATTTT CASSFGLARPSTDTQYF few TRBJ2-3 17 TRBV7-2 TRBD2
TGTGCCAGCAGTTCGCCGGGGGTCTCCTACAATGAGCAGTTCTTC CASSSPGVSYNEQFF many TRBJ2-1 15 TRBV12-3/TRBV12-4 .
TGCGCCAGCAGCCCCACTAGCGGAGGTTCCTACGAGCAGTACTTC CASSPTSGGSYEQYF few TRBJ2-7 15 TRBV5-1 TRBD2
TGTGCCAGCAGCTTACAAGGACAGGGCCATGAAAAACTGTTTTTT CASSLQGQGHEKLFF many TRBJ1-4 15 TRBV7-9 TRBD1
TGTGCCAGCAGCTTAGGTGGTAACACCAGGGAGCTGTTTTTT CASSLGGNTRELFF . TRBJ2-2 14 TRBV7-6 .
TGCGCCAGCAGCCCCCTCCGCAGGACCTATGGCTACACCTTC CASSPLRRTYGYTF many TRBJ1-2 14 TRBV5-1 .